Presented here are 29 T cell receptor beta chains from one specimen sequenced in a study of blood T cell repertoires in COVID-19. Libraries were prepared by immunoSEQ multiplex PCR; TCRdb keeps only in-frame clonotypes and omits some of them. Of fewer than 150,000 clones listed, around 82% are singletons. The material sequenced was peripheral blood. The receptors were gathered from a woman aged 25 to 39 who had recovered from COVID-19.

The genes are TRBV7-2 and TRBJ1-2; no reliable D call. Deletions cut 1 base from V and 3 bases from J, with 9 bases between. CDR1 SGHTA and CDR2 FQGNSA come from the germline V gene. CDR3 size: 14 residues. CDR3 protein: CASSLDRRDYGYTF. Written as DNA, the CDR3 is TGTGCCAGCAGCTTAGATAGGAGGGACTATGGCTACACCTTC.

The chain joins TRBV9 to TRBJ2-3; no clear D gene. The germline gives CDR1 SGDLS, CDR2 YYNGEE. The CDR3 runs to 13 residues. The V and J ends lost 3 bases and 2 bases respectively, with 7 bases between them. The CDR3 protein is CASSAQHTDTQYF. In DNA form, the CDR3 reads TGTGCCAGCAGCGCACAGCACACAGATACGCAGTATTTT.

The CDR3 protein is CASSARLAGRVQETQYF. The CDR3 coding sequence is TGTGCCAGCAGTGCTCGACTAGCGGGAAGGGTCCAAGAGACCCAGTACTTC. The chain recombines TRBV2 with TRBJ2-5; 11 bases map to TRBD2. The CDR3 covers 17 residues. Trimming at V came to 4 bases and at J to 1 base, leaving 8 bases not matched to a gene. Germline V lookup: CDR1 SNHLY, CDR2 FYNNEI.

V gene TRBV15 combines with J gene TRBJ1-4, with 7 bases that match TRBD1. CDR1 and CDR2 from the germline V gene are LNHNV and YYDKDF (reference sequence). Trimming cost V 0 bases and J 3 bases; bases outside gene matches: 7. The CDR3 is 17 amino acids. CDR3 DNA sequence: TGTGCCACCAGCAGAGACCCCGACAGGGTTCCTAATGAAAAACTGTTTTTT. It yields the protein CATSRDPDRVPNEKLFF.

The chain is built from TRBV20-1 and TRBJ2-7; TRBD2 matches 7 bases. The CDR3 contains 11 residues. V shed 5 bases and J 4 bases; nucleotides not matched to a gene: 2. Germline CDR1 DFQATT, CDR2 SNEGSKA (reference sequence). As DNA, the CDR3 is TGCAGTGCTGGGGGGGAATACGAGCAGTACTTC. The encoded protein is CSAGGEYEQYF.

The chain joins TRBV9 to TRBJ2-5; 9 nucleotides align to TRBD2. CDR3 length equals 16 residues. The junction had 8 bases not matched to a gene; V was cut back by 0 bases and J by 5 bases. Germline CDR1 reads SGDLS; CDR2 reads YYNGEE. The CDR3: CASSVEAGGPVETQYF. The CDR3 DNA is TGTGCCAGCAGCGTAGAGGCGGGAGGGCCTGTGGAGACCCAGTACTTC.

As DNA, the CDR3 is TGTGCCAGCACCACTCGACGCGCGGGAGGTTATATAGATGAGCAGTTCTTC. Encoded protein: CASTTRRAGGYIDEQFF. V is TRBV7-9 and J is TRBJ2-1; 8 bases map to TRBD2. V shed 7 bases, J shed 8 bases, and the junction held 19 bases outside the gene matches. The CDR3 totals 17 residues. The V gene's germline CDR1 is SEHNR and CDR2 FQNEAQ (reference sequence).

The chain uses TRBV5-1 and TRBJ2-2, with 7 nucleotides matching TRBD1. Germline values: CDR1 SGHRS, CDR2 YFSETQ. V shed 5 bases and J 3 bases; nucleotides not matched to a gene: 4. The CDR3 runs to 14 residues. The CDR3, as DNA: TGCGCCAGCAGGCAGGACAGGCACACCGGGGAGCTGTTTTTT. The encoded protein is CASRQDRHTGELFF.

CDR3 loop: CASSEADRGHSPLHF. The CDR3 bases are TGTGCCAGCAGTGAAGCCGACAGGGGGCATTCACCCCTCCACTTT. The rearrangement uses TRBV2 and TRBJ1-6, with 10 positions matching TRBD1. J lost 8 bases, V lost 0 bases, and 1 base had no gene match. The length of the CDR3 is 15 residues. Germline CDR1 SNHLY, CDR2 FYNNEI.

V is TRBV4-1 and J is TRBJ2-3; TRBD2 agrees at 13 bases. The CDR3 contains 19 residues. J was trimmed by 0 bases and V by 0 bases; bases with no gene match: 6. In germline, CDR1 is MGHRA, CDR2 YSYEKL. This chain's CDR3 is CASSQDGLAGDTSTDTQYF. The CDR3 DNA is TGCGCCAGCAGCCAAGATGGACTAGCGGGAGATACTAGCACAGATACGCAGTATTTT.

The chain recombines TRBV12-3 or TRBV12-4 with TRBJ1-1; D remains ambiguous. The CDR3 is 13 residues long. The V and J ends lost 2 bases and 4 bases respectively, with 8 bases between them. CDR3 residues: CASSLFAVTEAFF. CDR3 in DNA: TGTGCCAGCAGTTTATTTGCGGTCACTGAAGCTTTCTTT.

This clone was seen a handful of times. The J gene is TRBJ1-1, the V gene TRBV5-1; 7 bases fit TRBD1. The trim removed 1 base at V and 11 bases at J, leaving 8 bases unmatched. The CDR3 is made up of 13 amino acids. In germline, CDR1 is SGHRS, CDR2 YFSETQ. The CDR3 loop is CASSLLPGGQAFF. CDR3 bases: TGCGCCAGCAGCTTGTTACCAGGGGGGCAGGCTTTCTTT.

V usage is TRBV18 and J usage is TRBJ1-2; unclear D gene. Trimming took 6 bases from V and 2 from J, leaving 10 bases between them. Looked up from germline, CDR1 is KGHSH and CDR2 is LQKENI. CDR3 length: 13 residues. CDR3 sequence reads: CASSTRGNYGYTF. The DNA of the CDR3 is TGTGCCAGCTCCACCCGGGGAAACTATGGCTACACCTTC.

This rearrangement joins TRBV3-1 (or the pseudogene TRBV3-2) to TRBJ2-1; TRBD2 aligns across 9 bases. The junction had 12 bases not matched to a gene; V was cut back by 4 bases and J by 5 bases. Germline CDR1 is LGHDT and CDR2 is YNNKEL (reference sequence). The CDR3 loop spans 17 amino acids. CDR3 sequence: CASSPSPAGGPDNEQFF. The CDR3 nucleotides are TGTGCCAGCAGCCCTTCCCCGGCGGGGGGGCCAGACAATGAGCAGTTCTTC.

This clone appeared once. The chain joins TRBV2 to TRBJ1-5; D perhaps matches TRBD1 (5 bases). The germline V and J ends were trimmed by 8 bases and 0 bases, with 11 bases remaining between them. Germline V gene data show CDR1 as SNHLY and CDR2 as FYNNEI. This CDR3 region has 14 residues. This CDR3 reads CASVDTDSNQPQHF. The CDR3 DNA is TGTGCCAGCGTGGACACAGATAGCAATCAGCCCCAGCATTTT. Supplemented by reference TRBV2 and TRBJ1-5, the full variable domain reads EPEVTQTPSHQVTQMGQEVILRCVPISNHLYFYWYRQILGQKVEFLVSFYNNEISEKSEIFDDQFSVERPDGSNFTLKIRSTKLEDSAMYFCASVDTDSNQPQHFGDGTRLSIL.

The chain has TRBV2 and TRBJ2-2, with 12 nucleotides matching TRBD2. The CDR3 has 16 amino acids. Germline values: CDR1 SNHLY, CDR2 FYNNEI. The V gene end was trimmed by 7 bases and the J gene end by 7 bases; junction bases not matched to a gene: 10. The DNA of the CDR3 is TGTGCCAGCACCCTTGCTAGCGGGGGGGCTGTCGGGGAGCTGTTTTTT. Its translation is CASTLASGGAVGELFF.

J is TRBJ2-1 and V is TRBV4-1; D gene ambiguous. CDR3 length equals 13 residues. Trimming left V 2 bases short and J 5 bases short, with 7 bases between. Per germline, CDR1 MGHRA and CDR2 YSYEKL. This CDR3 is CASSQPFDNEQFF. Here the CDR3 DNA reads TGCGCCAGCAGCCAACCCTTCGACAATGAGCAGTTCTTC.

This clone was seen ten or more times. CDR3 nucleotides: TGCGCCAGCAGCTTGGGGTCAGGGGGCTTTAGGACTGAAGCTTTCTTT. Translating it yields CASSLGSGGFRTEAFF. The chain joins TRBV5-1 to TRBJ1-1; TRBD1 matches 8 bases. CDR3 size: 16 residues. CDR1 is SGHRS, CDR2 YFSETQ, per germline. J gave up 5 bases and V 0 bases, and 9 bases lay outside the gene matches.

The V call is TRBV6-5, the J call TRBJ1-1; 8 bases map to TRBD1. This CDR3 contains 16 residues. Germline CDR1 MNHEY, CDR2 SVGAGI. J gave up 3 bases and V 0 bases, and 6 bases lay outside the gene matches. The CDR3 DNA reads TGTGCCAGCAGTTACTCCTCGACAGGGGTGGACACTGAAGCTTTCTTT. Amino acid sequence: CASSYSSTGVDTEAFF.

This clone was seen just once. Other DNA sequences within the sample encode an identical CDR3. The CDR3 sequence is CASSRGQANYGYTF. The DNA for the CDR3 is TGCGCCAGCAGCCGGGGACAGGCGAACTATGGCTACACCTTC. The chain recombines TRBV5-1 with TRBJ1-2; 8 bases fit TRBD1. Germline V lookup: CDR1 SGHRS, CDR2 YFSETQ. V gave up 4 bases and J gave up 2 bases; unmatched junction bases: 4. This CDR3 spans 14 amino acids.

The chain combines TRBV6-5 with TRBJ2-5, with 14 bases fitting TRBD2. CDR3 size: 15 residues. With V trimmed by 7 bases and J by 4 bases, 5 bases remained unmatched. CDR1 is MNHEY, CDR2 SVGAGI, per germline. CDR3 DNA: TGTGCCAGCACCAGACTAGCGGGAGGGGGAGAGACCCAGTACTTC. It translates to CASTRLAGGGETQYF.

This clone appeared a few times. The V gene is TRBV6-2 or TRBV6-3, the J gene TRBJ1-6; D not resolved. Per the germline V gene, CDR1 is MNHEY and CDR2 is SVGEGT. V was cut by 4 bases and J by 8 bases, with 15 bases left in between. This CDR3 is built from 15 residues. The CDR3 protein is CASSSPLLSDSPLHF. The CDR3 nucleotides are TGTGCCAGCAGTTCCCCACTGCTCTCTGATTCACCCCTCCACTTT.

The CDR3 reads CASSQARLAGRETQYF. In DNA form, the CDR3 reads TGCGCCAGCAGCCAAGCCCGCCTAGCGGGAAGGGAGACCCAGTACTTC. The chain carries TRBV4-1 and TRBJ2-5, with 9 bases lining up with TRBD2. CDR1 and CDR2 from the germline V gene are MGHRA and YSYEKL. The trim removed 1 base at V and 5 bases at J, leaving 8 bases unmatched. CDR3 size: 16 residues.

V gene TRBV6-7 combines with J gene TRBJ1-3; 8 bases agree with TRBD1. TRBV6-7 is an ORF, and what it does is uncertain. The V gene end was trimmed by 2 bases and the J gene end by 3 bases; junction bases not matched to a gene: 12. CDR3 length: 18 residues. The CDR3 reads CASSYRLLTGGGGNTIYF. The CDR3 DNA follows: TGTGCCAGCAGTTACCGACTACTTACAGGGGGGGGTGGAAACACCATATATTTT.

V gene TRBV25-1 combines with J gene TRBJ1-1; D is ambiguous. The length of the CDR3 is 11 residues. The germline V gene encodes CDR1 MGHDK and CDR2 SYGVNS. The ends were cut back, 4 bases at V and 2 bases at J, with 2 bases in the middle. CDR3 region: CASSVNTEAFF. The CDR3 DNA reads as TGTGCCAGCAGTGTAAACACTGAAGCTTTCTTT.

The chain is built from TRBV5-1 and TRBJ2-7; 8 positions agree with TRBD2. Germline V gene lookup returns CDR1 SGHRS and CDR2 YFSETQ. The J segment lost 2 bases and the V segment lost 4 bases, leaving 5 bases of the junction unmatched. This CDR3 has 14 amino acids. The CDR3 loop is CASSAGGVTYEQYF. The DNA of the CDR3 is TGCGCCAGCAGCGCCGGGGGGGTGACCTACGAGCAGTACTTC.

This clone was found many times. Other DNA sequences from this sample encode an identical CDR3 as well. The chain couples TRBV7-2 to TRBJ1-2; D might be TRBD1 (6 bases). Germline V CDR1 and CDR2: SGHTA, FQGNSA. The CDR3 is 15 amino acids. Trimming cost V 1 base and J 4 bases, with 13 bases left between them. CDR3 bases: TGTGCCAGCAGCTTAGGGCCGGGGGGCCTCTATGGCTACACCTTC. This sequence encodes CASSLGPGGLYGYTF.

V and J are TRBV14 and TRBJ2-1, with 8 bases that match TRBD1. The CDR3 is 15 residues long. V was clipped by 6 bases and J by 3 bases; unmatched bases: 7. Germline V gives CDR1 SGHDN, CDR2 FVKESK. The CDR3 reads CASSPDRGLYNEQFF. DNA of the CDR3: TGTGCCAGCAGTCCCGACAGGGGTCTCTACAATGAGCAGTTCTTC.

The gene calls are TRBV2 and TRBJ1-2, with 10 bases aligning to TRBD1. This CDR3 comprises 13 residues. Losses at the gene ends were 6 bases for V and 7 bases for J; bases not matched to a gene: 5. Germline assignment: CDR1 SNHLY and CDR2 FYNNEI. CDR3 DNA sequence: TGTGCCAGCAGGACAGGGGGCTGGTCTGGCTACACCTTC. Translated, it gives CASRTGGWSGYTF.